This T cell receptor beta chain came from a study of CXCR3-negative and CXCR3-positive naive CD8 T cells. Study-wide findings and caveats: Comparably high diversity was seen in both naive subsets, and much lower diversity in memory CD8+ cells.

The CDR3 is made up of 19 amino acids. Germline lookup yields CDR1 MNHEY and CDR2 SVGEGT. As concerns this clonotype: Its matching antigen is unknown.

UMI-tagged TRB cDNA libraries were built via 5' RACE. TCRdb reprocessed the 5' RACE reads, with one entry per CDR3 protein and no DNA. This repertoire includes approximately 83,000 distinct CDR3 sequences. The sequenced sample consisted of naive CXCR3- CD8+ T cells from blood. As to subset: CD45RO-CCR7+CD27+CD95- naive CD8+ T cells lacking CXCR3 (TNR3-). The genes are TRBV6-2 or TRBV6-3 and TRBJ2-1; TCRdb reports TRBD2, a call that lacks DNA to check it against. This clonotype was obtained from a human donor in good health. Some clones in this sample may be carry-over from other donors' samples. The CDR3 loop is CASSYSGGAGDPSYNEQFF.